The T cell receptor beta chain described here comes from a study of long-term antiretroviral therapy in people with HIV. Study conclusions and caveats: The range of CDR3 lengths in HIV repertoires proved narrower than that found in controls. Despite increasing after ART, diversity remained lower than that of transplant donor controls.

About this clone itself: Its antigen is not known.

CDR3 size: 12 residues. Germline lookup yields CDR1 SGHTA and CDR2 FQGNSA. V lost 5 bases and J 8 bases, leaving 9 bases between the germline ends. Every one of the participants with HIV received treatment in the United States. The libraries were made with immunoSEQ v3.0 at survey level. Here immunoSEQ multiplex PCR was the method, and the copy in TCRdb shows in-frame clones only, minus some. The repertoire holds about 20,000 clones, with around 84% as singletons. The sequenced sample was unsorted PBMCs, obtained 1.3 years after starting antiretroviral therapy. The receptor comes from a man aged 55 to 69 with HIV. The V and J genes are TRBV7-2 and TRBJ1-4; D gene unclear. The CDR3 DNA reads TGTGCCAGCAGCCCAGAGGGAGAAAAACTGTTTTTT. It encodes CASSPEGEKLFF. The whole variable domain, remainder taken from reference TRBV7-2 and TRBJ1-4, is GAGVSQSPSNKVTEKGKDVELRCDPISGHTALYWYRQSLGQGLEFLIYFQGNSAPDKSGLPSDRFSAERTGGSVSTLTIQRTQQEDSAVYLCASSPEGEKLFFGSGTQLSVL.